This is a list of T cell receptor beta chains from one sample in a study of tumor-infiltrating lymphocytes in glioblastoma multiforme. A single record per CDR3 protein comes from TCRdb applying MiXCR to the multiplex PCR reads. This sample has approximately 30,000 distinct CDR3 sequences; under 70% occur once, and the top ten carry around a third. The sample consisted of brain tumor tissue. Receptors were obtained from a male donor with glioblastoma. CDR3s leave out the opening cysteine and the closing phenylalanine or tryptophan.

>TRBJ2-5|TRBV4-1
ASSPLPGTGHLETQY
>TRBJ1-2|TRBV5-6
ASSLAGRYGYT
>TRBJ1-2|TRBV18
ASSPDRDGRGYT
>TRBJ2-6|TRBV12-3/TRBV12-4
ASSHRPAFIIGSSSGANVLT
>TRBJ2-7|TRBV6-5
ASCYLQGYEQY
>TRBJ2-7|TRBV29-1
SVRGLHNEPY
>TRBJ1-2|TRBV30
AWSGGDYGYT
>TRBJ2-1|TRBV20-1
SASTSGRATYNEQF
>TRBJ1-2|TRBV20-1
SVSGGGYT
>TRBJ2-1|TRBV20-1
SARDPGLAGGLEQF
>TRBJ2-2|TRBV11-2
ASRGAGAGVPGELF
>TRBJ2-2|TRBV11-2
ASSPQLAGVNTGELF
>TRBJ1-1|TRBV5-6
ASSLWDSELTEAF
>TRBJ2-1|TRBV6-1
ASSELDRGPYNEQF
>TRBJ2-1|TRBV20-1
SADSHQTYNKQF
>TRBJ2-5|TRBV11-2
ASSLGVSGGPQETQY